This TCR beta chain was recovered during a study of blood T cell repertoires in COVID-19. Study background: The analysed material was cDNA or gDNA that came from T cells, B-cell-depleted T cells, or PBMCs.

Sequencing was performed with immunoSEQ multiplex PCR; in TCRdb, only in-frame clones are kept and a portion is missing. The sample shows 150,000 to 200,000 clones, roughly 82% of them seen only once. The CDR3 spans 16 residues. The germline V and J ends were trimmed by 0 bases and 2 bases, with 13 bases remaining between them. Germline CDR1 LGHNA, CDR2 YSLEER. This clone was observed a handful of times. The sequencing sample was made of PBMCs or T cells enriched from blood (not recorded which). The sequence came from a woman aged 60-75 years with acute COVID-19. J is TRBJ1-2 and V is TRBV4-3, with TRBD1 as a possible D gene (6 bases). CDR3 region: CASSQDGGRRNYGYTF. CDR3 nucleotide sequence: TGCGCCAGCAGCCAAGATGGGGGCCGCCGGAACTATGGCTACACCTTC.